One and the same sample provided the 10 T cell receptor beta chains below, sequenced in a study of radiotherapy plus CTLA-4 blockade in lung cancer (dated by TCRdb to the late 2010s). Libraries were constructed by the immunoSEQ multiplex PCR assay. TCRdb re-hosts the immuneACCESS table, in-frame sequences only. Its copies lack some clones; in the studies checked, an unresolved V gene accounts for under half of them, and the cause for the rest is not known. This sample gives approximately 100,000 clones in total; under 90% of them show up just once. The biggest ten clones account for roughly 2.3% of the sample. Sequenced here: peripheral blood, sampled from a patient treated with radiotherapy plus ipilimumab. These receptors came from a human donor with non-small cell lung cancer that progressed on radiotherapy plus ipilimumab. Some clones in this sample may be carry-over from other donors' samples.

V and J are TRBV6-6 and TRBJ1-2; no definite D call. Deletions cut 4 bases from V and 4 bases from J, with 16 bases between. The CDR3 length is 15 residues. The germline V gene encodes CDR1 MNHNY and CDR2 SVGAGI (reference sequence). CDR3 sequence reads: CASSSEQQPGYGYTF. The CDR3 bases are TGTGCCAGCAGTTCTGAACAGCAGCCTGGCTATGGCTACACCTTC.

The chain has TRBV9 and TRBJ1-2, with a weak D call TRBD1 (5 bases). Germline V gives CDR1 SGDLS, CDR2 YYNGEE. The CDR3 length is 14 residues. Trimming took 4 bases from V and 8 from J, leaving 18 bases between them. Written as DNA, the CDR3 is TGTGCCAGCAGCAACGGGGACCTCGCGTCAGGCTACACCTTC. Its translation is CASSNGDLASGYTF. Full variable domain (outside the CDR3, taken from reference TRBV9 and TRBJ1-2): DSGVTQTPKHLITATGQRVTLRCSPRSGDLSVYWYQQSLDQGLQFLIQYYNGEERAKGNILERFSAQQFPDLHSELNLSSLELGDSALYFCASSNGDLASGYTFGSGTRLTVV.

The CDR3 DNA sequence: TGTGCCAGCACTATTTCCCCGACTAGCGCAACTTACGAGCAGTACTTC. Protein product: CASTISPTSATYEQYF. This rearrangement joins TRBV11-2 to TRBJ2-7; 8 bases are shared with TRBD2. The CDR3 totals 16 residues. The V gene's germline CDR1 is SGHAT and CDR2 FQNNGV. The V and J ends lost 7 bases and 4 bases, in that order; junction bases with no gene match: 15.

The chain joins TRBV7-2 to TRBJ2-2; 9 bases map to TRBD2. Trimming removed 1 base from V and 4 bases from J; junction bases left unmatched: 7. This CDR3 spans 17 amino acids. CDR1 is SGHTA, CDR2 FQGNSA, per germline. Here the CDR3 reads CASSLVLAGAITGELFF. The CDR3 DNA is TGTGCCAGCAGCTTAGTGTTAGCGGGGGCCATCACCGGGGAGCTGTTTTTT.

The chain joins TRBV7-9 to TRBJ2-1; D call uncertain. Deletions cut 5 bases from V and 6 bases from J, with 23 bases between. The germline V gene has CDR1 SEHNR and CDR2 FQNEAQ (reference sequence). The CDR3 spans 17 residues. CDR3 protein: CASSPVTILTTPNEQFF. The CDR3 bases are TGTGCCAGCAGCCCCGTTACAATCCTAACGACCCCCAATGAGCAGTTCTTC.

Here the CDR3 DNA reads TGTGCCAGCAGCAACCCGACAGGGCGGATACCAGATACGCAGTATTTT. This codes for CASSNPTGRIPDTQYF. V is TRBV9 and J is TRBJ2-3; 7 bases are a match to TRBD1. CDR1 SGDLS and CDR2 YYNGEE come from the germline V gene. There are 16 residues in the CDR3. Germline trimming cut 4 bases from V and 4 bases from J; bases unmatched to any gene: 12. Filled out from reference TRBV9 and TRBJ2-3, the complete variable domain reads DSGVTQTPKHLITATGQRVTLRCSPRSGDLSVYWYQQSLDQGLQFLIQYYNGEERAKGNILERFSAQQFPDLHSELNLSSLELGDSALYFCASSNPTGRIPDTQYFGPGTRLTVL.

This chain connects TRBV28 to TRBJ2-6; D is unclear. In germline, CDR1 is MDHEN, CDR2 SYDVKM. The CDR3 loop spans 15 amino acids. Trimming cost V 5 bases and J 4 bases, with 12 bases left between them. CDR3 coding DNA: TGTGCCAGCAGTGGTACAGTGTCCGGGGCCAACGTCCTGACTTTC. Amino acids: CASSGTVSGANVLTF.

This rearrangement joins TRBV5-5 to TRBJ2-7, with D perhaps assigned TRBD1 or TRBD2 (5 bases each). Trimming left V 0 bases short and J 3 bases short, with 13 bases between. CDR3 length: 15 amino acids. In germline, CDR1 is SGHKS, CDR2 YYEKEE (reference sequence). The CDR3 region has the DNA TGTGCCAGCAGCTTGGTGGGGGACGGATACTACGAGCAGTACTTC. This sequence encodes CASSLVGDGYYEQYF.

The chain recombines TRBV6-1 with TRBJ2-5, with D possibly being TRBD1 (6 bases). CDR1 and CDR2 from the germline V gene are MNHNS and SASEGT. The CDR3 sequence is 14 residues long. V lost 4 bases, J lost 3 bases, and 12 bases lay in between. CDR3 DNA: TGTGCCAGCAGTGTTAGGGGGATCGAAGAGACCCAGTACTTC. Protein: CASSVRGIEETQYF.

The chain uses TRBV29-1 and TRBJ1-2; 9 bases align to TRBD1. The CDR3 has 14 residues. V dropped 5 bases and J dropped 6; count of bases not matched to a gene: 10. Germline CDR1 and CDR2: SQVTM and ANQGSEA. The CDR3 nucleotides read TGCAGCGTTTTAGTGGACAGGGGAGGGAATGGCTACACCTTC. This encodes CSVLVDRGGNGYTF.